This TCR beta chain is drawn from a study of Ad26.COV2.S vaccination and SARS-CoV-2 variants. Whole-study context: COV1001, an Ad26.COV2.S trial, supplied this vaccine-arm donor. Doses of Ad26.COV2.S were injected into muscle once or twice, 56 days apart.

Notes on the study in general: In vaccinated individuals, spike-specific CD8+ and CD4+ T cell responses reportedly displayed substantial breadth.

Regarding this clone: Its antigen is unknown.

Losses at the gene ends were 0 bases for V and 4 bases for J; bases not matched to a gene: 4. The CDR3 runs to 16 residues. Germline values: CDR1 SGDLS, CDR2 YYNGEE. The treatment here: 15 to 20 received Ad26.COV2.S at low or high dose, single or two shots; a few received placebo; per-sample allocation not given. Day 63 after the first vaccine or placebo injection was the time point for sampling. Ad26 vector vaccine expressed Wuhan-strain SARS-CoV-2 spike. Measured with immunoSEQ multiplex PCR; TCRdb has only the in-frame clones, and not every one. The sample carries 440,000 or so clones, around 92% recorded once.

The receptor was isolated from a person between 18 and 65 years old who received the Ad26.COV2.S COVID-19 vaccine or a placebo. This chain joins TRBV9 and TRBJ2-5, with 12 positions matching TRBD2. This material consisted of peripheral blood, taken in a trial of Ad26.COV2.S vaccine versus placebo. The CDR3 DNA sequence: TGTGCCAGCAGCGTAGGGAGGACTAGCGGGGCAGAGACCCAGTACTTC. Translation: CASSVGRTSGAETQYF.